The sequence of this T cell receptor beta chain was determined in a study of cytomegalovirus exposure and HLA in healthy donors. TCRdb keeps only in-frame clones here, not all; method: immunoSEQ multiplex PCR. The sample holds about 280,000 clones, around nine tenths seen once. Trimming took 8 bases from V and 1 from J, leaving 13 bases between them. The CDR3 totals 13 residues. Per germline, CDR1 SGDLS and CDR2 YYNGEE. V and J are TRBV9 and TRBJ2-7, with D perhaps matching TRBD2 (5 bases). This clonotype was obtained from a woman under 30 in good health and CMV-seronegative. Sequenced input: PBMCs. This CDR3 is CASGFGESYEQYF. In nucleotides, the CDR3 is TGTGCCAGTGGTTTCGGGGAATCCTACGAGCAGTACTTC.